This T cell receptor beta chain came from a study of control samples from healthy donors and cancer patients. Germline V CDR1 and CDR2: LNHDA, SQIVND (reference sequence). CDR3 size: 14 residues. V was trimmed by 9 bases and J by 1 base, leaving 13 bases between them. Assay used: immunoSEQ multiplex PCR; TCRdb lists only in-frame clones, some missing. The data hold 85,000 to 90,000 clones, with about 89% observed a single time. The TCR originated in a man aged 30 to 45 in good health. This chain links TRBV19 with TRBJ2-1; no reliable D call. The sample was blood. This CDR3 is CASAPSNSYNEQFF. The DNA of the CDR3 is TGTGCCAGCGCCCCTAGTAATTCCTACAATGAGCAGTTCTTC.